The rows below give T cell receptor beta chains drawn from one sample of a study of T-cell memory formation after mild COVID-19. TCRdb itself ran the 5' RACE reads through MiXCR, one entry per CDR3 protein. The table lists approximately 340,000 distinct CDR3 sequences, approximately 15% of them singletons. Sequences were obtained from PBMCs or a T cell subset sorted from them (not recorded which). The receptors here all came from a man aged 18 to 30 who had mild COVID-19 (a few samples of this study predate the infection). Cell type and time point are not known. Both conserved end residues are part of each CDR3. The order of the fields is clone size, J gene, V gene, CDR3 length, D gene, CDR3 DNA, CDR3 protein. The D gene is left open where the match is weak. Clone size is shown for a subset of rows, as once, few, many or a class of expanded clone.

few,TRBJ2-7,TRBV5-1,16,TRBD1,TGCGCCAGCAGCTTGGCCCTAGGACAGGGGGCCTACGAGCAGTACTTC,CASSLALGQGAYEQYF
NA,TRBJ2-3,TRBV5-1,15,NA,TGCGCCAGGACACGCCCGGGACCGATGACAGATACGCAGTATTTT,CARTRPGPMTDTQYF
NA,TRBJ1-1,TRBV4-3,13,NA,TGCGCCAGCAGCCAAGAGACCTACACTGAAGCTTTCTTT,CASSQETYTEAFF
once,TRBJ1-1,TRBV5-6,16,NA,TGTGCCAGCAGCCCGGAAGGGGCTCTAGTGAACACTGAAGCTTTCTTT,CASSPEGALVNTEAFF
NA,TRBJ2-1,TRBV30,16,TRBD1,TGTGCCTGGAGTAGGGACAGGGTCTTTGGGACAAGGGAGCAGTTCTTC,CAWSRDRVFGTREQFF
NA,TRBJ2-2,TRBV28,15,NA,TGTGCCAGCAGTTTGACTGACCGGGGGCTCGGGGAGCTGTTTTTT,CASSLTDRGLGELFF
few,TRBJ2-2,TRBV6-5,16,TRBD2,TGTGCCAGCAGAAGAGTAGGACTAGCGAACACCGGGGAGCTGTTTTTT,CASRRVGLANTGELFF
NA,TRBJ2-1,TRBV6-5,14,NA,TGTGCCAGCAGAGCCCCGGGGAGGGGGAATGAGCAGTTCTTC,CASRAPGRGNEQFF
NA,TRBJ2-1,TRBV30,13,NA,TGTGCCTGGAGTGTGCAAGTCACAAGTGAGCAGTTCTTC,CAWSVQVTSEQFF
few,TRBJ1-4,TRBV7-2,14,TRBD1,TGTGCCAGCAGCTGGAACCAGGGGGTTGAAAAACTGTTTTTT,CASSWNQGVEKLFF
NA,TRBJ2-7,TRBV7-8,15,TRBD2,TGTGCCAGCAGCTCCACTAGCGGGGGGCATTACGAGCAGTACTTC,CASSSTSGGHYEQYF
few,TRBJ2-1,TRBV7-2,13,NA,TGTGCCAGCAGCTTAGTTGTCCGGAATGAGCAGTTCTTC,CASSLVVRNEQFF
few,TRBJ2-3,TRBV10-3,12,NA,TGTGCCATCGGGCTGGGCACAGATACGCAGTATTTT,CAIGLGTDTQYF
few,TRBJ1-1,TRBV7-2,16,TRBD1,TGTGCCAGCAGCCGGGACAGGGCGGATATGAACACTGAAGCTTTCTTT,CASSRDRADMNTEAFF
NA,TRBJ2-2,TRBV12-3/TRBV12-4,15,NA,TGTGCCAGCAGTTTACGGAGAACTCTAACCGGGGAGCTGTTTTTT,CASSLRRTLTGELFF
many,TRBJ2-5,TRBV29-1,13,TRBD1,TGCAGCGTGGAACAGGGGGCTTATGAGACCCAGTACTTC,CSVEQGAYETQYF
NA,TRBJ2-1,TRBV4-1,17,TRBD2,TGCGCCAGCAGCCAAGTGACGGGACTAGCGGGGGAGAATGAGCAGTTCTTC,CASSQVTGLAGENEQFF
many,TRBJ2-3,TRBV12-3/TRBV12-4,13,NA,TGTGCCAGCCGGAAAGACCTCACAGATACGCAGTATTTT,CASRKDLTDTQYF
few,TRBJ2-1,TRBV2,15,TRBD2,TGTGCCAGCAGACCACAGACTAGCGGGGGGGCCAGGCAGTTCTTC,CASRPQTSGGARQFF
NA,TRBJ2-3,TRBV5-1,17,TRBD2,TGCGCCAGCAGCTTGGGGGTTCTAGCGGGGGTCGCAGATACGCAGTATTTT,CASSLGVLAGVADTQYF
few,TRBJ2-5,TRBV20-1,14,TRBD1,TGCAGTGCCCTTGGGACAGGGGGCCAAGAGACCCAGTACTTC,CSALGTGGQETQYF
few,TRBJ1-5,TRBV7-6,15,NA,TGTGCCAGCAGCTTAGCCCCAGGTAGCAATCAGCCCCAGCATTTT,CASSLAPGSNQPQHF
NA,TRBJ2-7,TRBV5-1,14,TRBD1,TGCGCCAGCAGCATGGACAGGCTGGCCTACGAGCAGTACTTC,CASSMDRLAYEQYF
many,TRBJ2-1,TRBV6-2/TRBV6-3,14,TRBD2,TGTGCCAGCACCTGGCTAGCGGGGGGCCATGAGCAGTTCTTC,CASTWLAGGHEQFF
few,TRBJ2-5,TRBV6-2/TRBV6-3,14,TRBD2,TGTGCCAGCAGTGGATGGGAGGGCGAAGAGACCCAGTACTTC,CASSGWEGEETQYF
NA,TRBJ2-1,TRBV25-1,14,NA,TGTGCCACCAGTCAGGGTAGCTCCTACAATGAGCAGTTCTTC,CATSQGSSYNEQFF
NA,TRBJ1-6,TRBV4-3,15,TRBD1,TGCGCCAGCAGCCAAGACCAGGGGGGAGAGTCACCCCTCCACTTT,CASSQDQGGESPLHF